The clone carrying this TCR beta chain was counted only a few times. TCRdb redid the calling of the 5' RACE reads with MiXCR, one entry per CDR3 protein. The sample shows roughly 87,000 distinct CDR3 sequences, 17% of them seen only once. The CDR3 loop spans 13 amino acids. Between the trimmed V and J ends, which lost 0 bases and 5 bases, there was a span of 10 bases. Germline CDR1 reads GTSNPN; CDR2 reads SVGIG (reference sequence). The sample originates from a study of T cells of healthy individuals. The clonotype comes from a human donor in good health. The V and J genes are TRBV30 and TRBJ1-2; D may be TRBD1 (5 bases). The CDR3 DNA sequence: TGTGCCTGGAGTGTACAGAGACAGTATGGCTACACCTTC. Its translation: CAWSVQRQYGYTF.